A single sample is the source of the 15 T cell receptor beta chains below, sequenced in a study of cytomegalovirus exposure and HLA in healthy donors (dated by TCRdb to 2016 to 2017). The library was generated by the immunoSEQ multiplex PCR assay. TCRdb stores this immuneACCESS table with in-frame sequences only. Part of the clones is absent; in the studies checked, under half of the shortfall reflects unresolved V genes, and no reason is known for the rest. This sample holds about 160,000 clones; more than 70% were observed only once. More than 8.5% of the sample is in the top ten clones. Sequencing input: PBMCs. The origin of the receptors is a man under 40 in good health and CMV-seropositive.

The sample holds one count of this clone. The chain joins TRBV11-2 to TRBJ1-5; D is perhaps TRBD1 (5 bases). Trimming left V 6 bases short and J 4 bases short, with 10 bases between. The CDR3 runs to 13 residues. Germline CDR1 reads SGHAT; CDR2 reads FQNNGV. CDR3 sequence (DNA): TGTGCCAGCAGTCTAGGGGTAAATCAGCCCCAGCATTTT. Its translation: CASSLGVNQPQHF.

This chain joins TRBV7-9 and TRBJ2-1; 12 bases agree with TRBD2. CDR3 length: 14 residues. Germline-derived CDR1 and CDR2 are SEHNR and FQNEAQ (reference sequence). Trimming cost V 6 bases and J 9 bases; bases outside gene matches: 6. CDR3: CASSLRLAGVEQFF. In nucleotides, the CDR3 is TGTGCCAGCAGTTTGAGACTAGCGGGAGTTGAGCAGTTCTTC.

The sample holds one count of this clone. V is TRBV27 and J is TRBJ2-7; perhaps TRBD2 as D (6 bases). CDR1 is MNHEY and CDR2 is SMNVEV in the germline V gene (reference sequence). Trimming stripped 5 bases from V and 3 bases from J, with 11 bases between. This CDR3 is built from 13 residues. The CDR3 loop reads CASSRGLDYEQYF. CDR3 bases: TGTGCCAGCAGTCGGGGACTGGACTACGAGCAGTACTTC.

Comment on this clone: At one of its ends the junction is not consistent with the germline gene, which may arise from a read error. This chain uses TRBV4-1 with TRBJ1-3; no clear D gene. In germline, CDR1 is MGHRA, CDR2 YSYEKL. CDR3 size: 13 residues. The CDR3 DNA is TGCGCCAGCAGCCAATGGACTGGGAACACCATATATTTT. As protein: CASSQWTGNTIYF.

This sequence joins TRBV9 and TRBJ1-4; 10 bases are a match to TRBD1. The V gene's germline CDR1 is SGDLS and CDR2 YYNGEE. V lost 0 bases to trimming and J lost 4 bases; unmatched junction nucleotides: 3. There are 16 residues in the CDR3. The CDR3 region has the DNA TGTGCCAGCAGCGTAGGGGACAGGGGAGGTAATGAAAAACTGTTTTTT. Translated: CASSVGDRGGNEKLFF.

The V gene is TRBV9, the J gene TRBJ1-5; D is ambiguous. Germline V gene data show CDR1 as SGDLS and CDR2 as YYNGEE. The CDR3 extends over 15 amino acids. V was cut by 2 bases and J by 5 bases, with 14 bases left in between. This CDR3 is CASSVHEGSDQPQHF. The CDR3 DNA follows: TGTGCCAGCAGCGTCCATGAGGGTTCGGATCAGCCCCAGCATTTT.

The rearrangement joins TRBV7-9 to TRBJ2-5; a weak D match, TRBD2 (6 bases). The germline V and J ends were trimmed by 5 bases and 5 bases, with 24 bases remaining between them. This CDR3 is built from 17 residues. Germline V CDR1 and CDR2: SEHNR, FQNEAQ (reference sequence). CDR3 in DNA: TGTGCCAGCAGCGCCGTTTTGGCGGGGATCGGAATGGAGACCCAGTACTTC. Its protein product is CASSAVLAGIGMETQYF.

The V call is TRBV9, the J call TRBJ2-2; 7 bases match TRBD1. This CDR3 comprises 14 residues. Germline trimming cut 0 bases from V and 7 bases from J; bases unmatched to any gene: 3. Germline V gene sequence: CDR1 SGDLS, CDR2 YYNGEE. CDR3 in DNA: TGTGCCAGCAGCGTAGTGACAGGGAACGGGGAGCTGTTTTTT. This sequence encodes CASSVVTGNGELFF. The full variable domain, with the rest looked up from reference TRBV9 and TRBJ2-2, is DSGVTQTPKHLITATGQRVTLRCSPRSGDLSVYWYQQSLDQGLQFLIQYYNGEERAKGNILERFSAQQFPDLHSELNLSSLELGDSALYFCASSVVTGNGELFFGEGSRLTVL.

This chain links TRBV20-1 with TRBJ2-3; D gene uncertain. With 5 bases removed from V and 0 bases from J, the gap between germline ends came to 3 bases. The germline V gene encodes CDR1 DFQATT and CDR2 SNEGSKA (reference sequence). CDR3 length equals 11 residues. The chain's CDR3 is CSASSTDTQYF. CDR3 in DNA: TGCAGTGCTTCTAGCACAGATACGCAGTATTTT.

The chain uses TRBV5-6 and TRBJ2-7; D might be TRBD1 (6 bases). The germline gives CDR1 SGHDT, CDR2 YYEEEE. This CDR3 has 15 residues. Trimming stripped 1 base from V and 2 bases from J, with 13 bases between. In DNA, the CDR3 is TGTGCCAGCAGCTTGAAGGACAGCGAGGCCTACGAGCAGTACTTC. Its protein product is CASSLKDSEAYEQYF.

V usage is TRBV10-3 and J usage is TRBJ2-1; TRBD1 matches 11 bases. Germline values: CDR1 ENHRY, CDR2 SYGVKD. The CDR3 consists of 15 residues. The ends lost 3 bases at V and 5 bases at J; junction bases unmatched: 3. This CDR3 is CAISDRTGGHNEQFF. The CDR3 region has the DNA TGTGCCATCAGTGATCGGACAGGGGGCCACAATGAGCAGTTCTTC.

CDR3 nucleotides: TGCGCCAGCAAGGGACTAGCGGTGACGATTAACACCGGGGAGCTGTTTTTT. It is translated as CASKGLAVTINTGELFF. The rearrangement joins TRBV5-1 to TRBJ2-2, with 11 bases lining up with TRBD2. This CDR3 is built from 17 residues. Germline V lookup: CDR1 SGHRS, CDR2 YFSETQ. V was pared by 6 bases and J by 2 bases, with 9 bases of the junction left unmatched.

The rearrangement uses TRBV2 and TRBJ2-1; 12 bases align to TRBD2. The CDR3 contains 14 residues. CDR1 SNHLY and CDR2 FYNNEI come from the germline V gene. The V segment lost 7 bases and the J segment 9 bases; nucleotides outside the gene matches: 7. DNA of the CDR3: TGTGCCAGCAACCCTAGCGGGAGGGCCGGTGAGCAGTTCTTC. Its protein product is CASNPSGRAGEQFF.

The chain is built from TRBV5-4 and TRBJ1-1; TRBD1 might be the D (6 bases). Trimming removed 0 bases from V and 5 bases from J, with 11 bases in between. The germline V gene has CDR1 SGHNT and CDR2 YYREEE (reference sequence). The length of the CDR3 is 14 residues. CDR3 protein: CASSLEGVKTEAFF. The DNA for the CDR3 is TGTGCCAGCAGCTTGGAGGGGGTAAAAACTGAAGCTTTCTTT.

This chain connects TRBV18 to TRBJ1-2; D unresolved. This CDR3 contains 15 residues. V was pared by 2 bases and J by 0 bases, with 10 bases between. The germline V gene has CDR1 KGHSH and CDR2 LQKENI. The CDR3 loop is CASSPGRPANYGYTF. In nucleotides, the CDR3 is TGTGCCAGCTCACCAGGCAGGCCGGCTAACTATGGCTACACCTTC.